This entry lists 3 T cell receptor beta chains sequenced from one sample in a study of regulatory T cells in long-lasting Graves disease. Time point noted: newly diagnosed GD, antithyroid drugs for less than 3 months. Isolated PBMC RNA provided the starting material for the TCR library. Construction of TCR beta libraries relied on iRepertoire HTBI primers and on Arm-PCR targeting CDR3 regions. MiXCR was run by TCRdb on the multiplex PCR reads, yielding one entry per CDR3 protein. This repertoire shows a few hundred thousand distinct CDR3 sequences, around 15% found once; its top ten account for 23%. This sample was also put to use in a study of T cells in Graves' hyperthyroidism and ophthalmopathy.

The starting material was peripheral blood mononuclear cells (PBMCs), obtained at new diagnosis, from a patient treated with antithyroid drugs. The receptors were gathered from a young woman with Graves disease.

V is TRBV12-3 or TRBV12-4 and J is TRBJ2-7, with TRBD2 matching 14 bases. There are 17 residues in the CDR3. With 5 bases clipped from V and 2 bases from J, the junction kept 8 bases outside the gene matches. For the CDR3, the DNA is TGTGCCAGCAGTCCCCGACTAGCGGGAGGGGAAACCTACGAGCAGTACTTC. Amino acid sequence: CASSPRLAGGETYEQYF.

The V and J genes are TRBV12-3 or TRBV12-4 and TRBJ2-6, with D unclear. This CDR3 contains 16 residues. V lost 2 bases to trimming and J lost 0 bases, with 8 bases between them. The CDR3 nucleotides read TGTGCCAGCAGTTTATTGGAGTACTCTGGGGCCAACGTCCTGACTTTC. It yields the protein CASSLLEYSGANVLTF.

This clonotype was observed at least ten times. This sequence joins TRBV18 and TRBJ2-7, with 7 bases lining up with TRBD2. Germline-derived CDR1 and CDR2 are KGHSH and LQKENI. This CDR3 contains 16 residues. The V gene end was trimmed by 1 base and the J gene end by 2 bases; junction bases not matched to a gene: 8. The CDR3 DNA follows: TGTGCCAGCTCACCACTCCCTAGCGGAGCTACCTACGAGCAGTACTTC. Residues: CASSPLPSGATYEQYF.